These 16 T cell receptor beta chains were sequenced from one sample in a study of T-cell memory formation after mild COVID-19. MiXCR, run by TCRdb on the 5' RACE reads, gives a single entry per CDR3 protein. The sample includes 200,000 to 250,000 distinct CDR3 sequences, around 25% of them seen just once. The sequencing sample was made of PBMCs or a T cell subset sorted from them (not recorded which). The receptors come from an adult woman who had mild COVID-19 (a few samples of this study predate the infection). Cell type and time point are not known.

V is TRBV28 and J is TRBJ2-1; the D gene is possibly TRBD1 (6 bases). V was clipped by 8 bases and J by 1 base, with 18 bases between them. The CDR3 loop spans 16 amino acids. Per the germline V gene, CDR1 is MDHEN and CDR2 is SYDVKM. This CDR3 is CASGLSRTVSYNEQFF. The CDR3 coding sequence is TGTGCCAGCGGATTATCTCGGACAGTTTCCTACAATGAGCAGTTCTTC.

This chain joins TRBV7-8 and TRBJ2-1; 7 bases map to TRBD1. Trimming took 6 bases from V and 6 from J; bases not matched to a gene: 8. The CDR3 runs to 14 residues. In germline, CDR1 is SGHVS, CDR2 FQNEAQ. CDR3 bases: TGTGCCAGCAGGATGAGGGCAGGGGGCAATGAGCAGTTCTTC. Encoded protein: CASRMRAGGNEQFF.

The chain couples TRBV7-3 to TRBJ2-1; D is unclear. V gave up 3 bases and J gave up 0 bases, with 6 bases separating them. The germline V gene encodes CDR1 SGHTA and CDR2 FQGTGA. The CDR3 extends over 14 amino acids. The CDR3: CASSFTSSYNEQFF. In DNA form, the CDR3 reads TGTGCCAGCAGCTTTACGAGCTCCTACAATGAGCAGTTCTTC. The whole variable domain, remainder taken from reference TRBV7-3 and TRBJ2-1, is GAGVSQTPSNKVTEKGKYVELRCDPISGHTALYWYRQSLGQGPEFLIYFQGTGAADDSGLPNDRFFAVRPEGSVSTLKIQRTERGDSAVYLCASSFTSSYNEQFFGPGTRLTVL.

The CDR3: CASSTASGGARETQYF. Written as DNA, the CDR3 is TGTGCCAGCAGTACCGCTAGCGGGGGGGCCCGGGAGACCCAGTACTTC. V gene TRBV27 combines with J gene TRBJ2-5; 12 nucleotides align to TRBD2. The germline V gene has CDR1 MNHEY and CDR2 SMNVEV (reference sequence). The CDR3 has 16 residues. J gave up 5 bases and V 5 bases, and 9 bases lay outside the gene matches.

This clonotype has a handful of counts. The chain has TRBV2 and TRBJ2-1; D is possibly TRBD2 (6 bases). V was shortened by 0 bases and J by 4 bases, with 7 bases between the two germline ends. The CDR3 runs 14 residues. CDR1 is SNHLY and CDR2 is FYNNEI in the germline V gene. The CDR3, as DNA: TGTGCCAGCAGTGAAGCTAGCGGTTACAATGAGCAGTTCTTC. Residues: CASSEASGYNEQFF.

This clonotype was seen a few times. V gene TRBV20-1 combines with J gene TRBJ1-2; D may be TRBD1 (5 bases). Trimming removed 3 bases from V and 5 bases from J, with 16 bases in between. CDR1 and CDR2 (germline): DFQATT, SNEGSKA (reference sequence). This CDR3 has 14 amino acids. CDR3: CSASDSLSVYGYTF. DNA of the CDR3: TGCAGTGCTAGTGACAGCCTCTCAGTTTATGGCTACACCTTC.

The chain joins TRBV19 to TRBJ1-2; weak D call: TRBD1 (6 bases). Looked up from germline, CDR1 is LNHDA and CDR2 is SQIVND (reference sequence). Trimming stripped 7 bases from V and 8 bases from J, with 20 bases between. The CDR3 is 14 residues long. CDR3 nucleotide sequence: TGTGCCAGTACCCTCGGACTGACCACAGGGGGCTACACCTTC. Protein product: CASTLGLTTGGYTF. The full variable domain, completed using reference TRBV19 and TRBJ1-2, is DGGITQSPKYLFRKEGQNVTLSCEQNLNHDAMYWYRQDPGQGLRLIYYSQIVNDFQKGDIAEGYSVSREKKESFPLTVTSAQKNPTAFYLCASTLGLTTGGYTFGSGTRLTVV.

This clonotype was seen only once. The junction differs from germline at one of its ends, possibly a read error. The chain is built from TRBV2 and TRBJ1-1; the D gene is possibly TRBD1 (5 bases). The CDR3 totals 14 residues. Germline CDR1 reads SNHLY; CDR2 reads FYNNEI. The CDR3 DNA is TGTTCCAGCGGACGGCAGGGATCGGCCACTGAAGCTTTCTTT. Translating gives CSSGRQGSATEAFF.

This sequence joins TRBV6-5 and TRBJ2-1; D is unclear. CDR3 length: 14 residues. Germline CDR1 is MNHEY and CDR2 is SVGAGI. Trimming stripped 4 bases from V and 4 bases from J, with 11 bases between. This CDR3 reads CASSSHRPYNEQFF. The CDR3 DNA reads as TGTGCCAGCAGTTCCCACAGACCGTACAATGAGCAGTTCTTC.

The rearrangement uses TRBV6-6 and TRBJ1-1; 7 nucleotides agree with TRBD1. The CDR3 runs to 17 residues. Germline V gene lookup returns CDR1 MNHNY and CDR2 SVGAGI (reference sequence). Trimming at V came to 5 bases and at J to 0 bases, leaving 12 bases not matched to a gene. This CDR3 reads CASSPSGQAFLNTEAFF. CDR3 in DNA: TGTGCCAGCAGTCCCAGTGGACAGGCCTTTTTGAACACTGAAGCTTTCTTT.

The chain employs TRBV6-7 and TRBJ2-7; D gene ambiguous. TRBV6-7 counts as an open reading frame of uncertain function. V was shortened by 0 bases and J by 0 bases, with 12 bases between the two germline ends. CDR3 length: 16 residues. The CDR3 loop is CASSYSNSCPSYEQYF. The CDR3 DNA reads TGTGCCAGCAGTTACTCAAACAGCTGTCCCTCCTACGAGCAGTACTTC.

The CDR3 loop is CSVQSHQKRSTEAFF. Here the CDR3 DNA reads TGCAGCGTTCAATCCCACCAGAAGCGTAGCACTGAAGCTTTCTTT. The chain has TRBV29-1 and TRBJ1-1; D is unclear. CDR1 and CDR2 from the germline V gene are SQVTM and ANQGSEA. This CDR3 contains 15 residues. The V and J ends lost 5 bases and 4 bases respectively, with 20 bases between them. Filled out from reference TRBV29-1 and TRBJ1-1, the complete variable domain reads SAVISQKPSRDICQRGTSLTIQCQVDSQVTMMFWYRQQPGQSLTLIATANQGSEATYESGFVIDKFPISRPNLTFSTLTVSNMSPEDSSIYLCSVQSHQKRSTEAFFGQGTRLTVV.

This clonotype was counted between two and nine times. This chain uses TRBV20-1 with TRBJ2-1; perhaps TRBD1 as D (6 bases). The germline gives CDR1 DFQATT, CDR2 SNEGSKA (reference sequence). CDR3 length equals 14 residues. Between the trimmed V and J ends, which lost 1 base and 1 base, there was a span of 8 bases. The DNA for the CDR3 is TGCAGTGCTAGAGGGACAGAGTCCTACAATGAGCAGTTCTTC. Translating gives CSARGTESYNEQFF.

This clonotype appeared a few times. This rearrangement joins TRBV2 to TRBJ1-2, with D possibly matching TRBD1 (6 bases). V shed 9 bases and J shed 2 bases, with 10 bases lying between them. The germline gives CDR1 SNHLY, CDR2 FYNNEI. The CDR3 is 12 residues long. The DNA for the CDR3 is TGTGCCAGTGACAGGAAAAACTATGGCTACACCTTC. Translating it yields CASDRKNYGYTF.

This clonotype has a handful of counts. The genes are TRBV2 and TRBJ2-4; D unclear. This CDR3 is built from 13 residues. V lost 1 base to trimming and J lost 7 bases, with 8 bases between them. CDR1 and CDR2 from the germline V gene are SNHLY and FYNNEI. CDR3 coding DNA: TGTGCCAGCAGTGAAGGCGGACCGAACATTCAGTACTTC. Translation gives CASSEGGPNIQYF.

This clonotype was observed a handful of times. The chain couples TRBV4-2 to TRBJ2-3; TRBD1 aligns across 7 bases. The CDR3 is 16 amino acids. Germline-derived CDR1 and CDR2 are LGHNA and YNFKEQ. Trimming removed 3 bases from V and 3 bases from J; junction bases left unmatched: 9. CDR3 sequence: CASSHPTGRGTDTQYF. For the CDR3, the DNA is TGTGCCAGCAGCCATCCTACGGGCAGGGGGACAGATACGCAGTATTTT.